These 4 T cell receptor beta chains came from one sample sequenced in a study of T cells after yellow fever vaccination. TCRdb processed the 5' RACE reads anew with MiXCR; each CDR3 protein has one entry. Of 78,000 or so distinct CDR3 sequences in the sample, roughly 7% were seen once. Sequenced material: CD8+ T cells sorted from PBMCs, taken around 10 days after the first yellow fever vaccination. Receptor source: a man younger than 30 who received the YFV17D yellow fever vaccine.

This clonotype appeared a few times. V usage is TRBV9 and J usage is TRBJ2-5; possible D gene TRBD2, 5 bases. There are 14 residues in the CDR3. V lost 4 bases and J 2 bases, leaving 12 bases between the germline ends. Per germline, CDR1 SGDLS and CDR2 YYNGEE. The CDR3 sequence is CASSSGLMQETQYF. DNA for the CDR3: TGTGCCAGCAGCTCAGGACTGATGCAAGAGACCCAGTACTTC.

About this clonotype itself: At one end the junction does not follow the germline gene, possibly because of a read error. This chain connects TRBV19 to TRBJ2-3; no reliable D call. Germline lookup yields CDR1 LNHDA and CDR2 SQIVND (reference sequence). The CDR3 extends over 13 amino acids. The CDR3 sequence: CATSILGSDTQYF. The CDR3 nucleotides are TGTGCCACTAGTATACTGGGGTCAGATACGCAGTATTTT.

The chain joins TRBV7-9 to TRBJ2-2, with D unclear. The germline gives CDR1 SEHNR, CDR2 FQNEAQ (reference sequence). This CDR3 is built from 12 residues. V lost 1 base and J lost 8, with 5 bases in between. The CDR3 here is CASSLEQGELFF. CDR3 sequence (DNA): TGTGCCAGCAGCTTAGAACAAGGGGAGCTGTTTTTT.

CDR3 sequence: CASSPGGNTEAFF. The DNA for the CDR3 is TGTGCCAGCAGCCCAGGGGGCAACACTGAAGCTTTCTTT. This chain uses TRBV6-1 with TRBJ1-1; 8 bases match TRBD1. V gave up 6 bases and J gave up 2 bases; unmatched junction bases: 2. The CDR3 totals 13 residues. Germline V gene data show CDR1 as MNHNS and CDR2 as SASEGT.